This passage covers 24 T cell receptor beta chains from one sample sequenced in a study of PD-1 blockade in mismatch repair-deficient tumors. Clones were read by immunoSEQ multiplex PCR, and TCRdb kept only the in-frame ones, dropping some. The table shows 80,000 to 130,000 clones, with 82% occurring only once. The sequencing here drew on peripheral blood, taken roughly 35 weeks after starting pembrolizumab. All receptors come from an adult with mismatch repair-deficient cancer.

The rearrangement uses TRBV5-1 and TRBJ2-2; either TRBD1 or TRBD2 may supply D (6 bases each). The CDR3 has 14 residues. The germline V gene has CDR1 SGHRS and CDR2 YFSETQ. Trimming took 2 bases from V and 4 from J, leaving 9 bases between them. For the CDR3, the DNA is TGCGCCAGCAGCTTCGGGGGCCCCACCGGGGAGCTGTTTTTT. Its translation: CASSFGGPTGELFF.

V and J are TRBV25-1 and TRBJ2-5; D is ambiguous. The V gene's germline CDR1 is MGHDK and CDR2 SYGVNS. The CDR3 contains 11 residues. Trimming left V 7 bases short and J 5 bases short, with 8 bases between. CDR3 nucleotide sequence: TGTGCCAGCATGGCCGGGGAGACCCAGTACTTC. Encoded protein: CASMAGETQYF.

Here the CDR3 reads CASSQIGNPYYGYTF. As DNA, the CDR3 is TGCGCCAGCAGCCAAATTGGGAATCCTTACTATGGCTACACCTTC. The chain links TRBV4-1 to TRBJ1-2, with D hard to call. The CDR3 totals 15 residues. Trimming removed 2 bases at V and 3 bases at J, with 13 bases between. CDR1 MGHRA and CDR2 YSYEKL come from the germline V gene.

The CDR3 reads CASSDGGGSGTEAFF. CDR3 DNA sequence: TGTGCCAGCAGCGACGGAGGGGGGTCGGGGACTGAAGCTTTCTTT. V is TRBV9 and J is TRBJ1-1; tentatively, D is TRBD1 (6 bases). Trimming removed 3 bases at V and 5 bases at J, with 17 bases between. The CDR3 runs 15 residues. CDR1 SGDLS and CDR2 YYNGEE come from the germline V gene.

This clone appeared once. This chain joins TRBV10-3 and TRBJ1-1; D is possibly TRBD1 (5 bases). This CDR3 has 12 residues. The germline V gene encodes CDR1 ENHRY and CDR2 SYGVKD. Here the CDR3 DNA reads TGTGTAGCGGGGGAAGCGAACACTGAAGCTTTCTTT. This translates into CVAGEANTEAFF.

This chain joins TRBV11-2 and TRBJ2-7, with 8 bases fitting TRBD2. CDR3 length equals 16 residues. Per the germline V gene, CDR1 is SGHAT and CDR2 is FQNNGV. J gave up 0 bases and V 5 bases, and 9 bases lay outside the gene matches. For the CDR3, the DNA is TGTGCCAGCAGCCCCTCCGGAGCGGGAGCCTCCTACGAGCAGTACTTC. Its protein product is CASSPSGAGASYEQYF.

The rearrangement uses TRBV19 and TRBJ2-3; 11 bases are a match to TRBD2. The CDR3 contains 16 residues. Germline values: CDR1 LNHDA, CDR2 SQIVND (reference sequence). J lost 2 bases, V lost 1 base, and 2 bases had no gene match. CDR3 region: CASSIGLAGITDTQYF. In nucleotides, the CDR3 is TGTGCCAGTAGTATAGGACTAGCGGGGATCACAGATACGCAGTATTTT.

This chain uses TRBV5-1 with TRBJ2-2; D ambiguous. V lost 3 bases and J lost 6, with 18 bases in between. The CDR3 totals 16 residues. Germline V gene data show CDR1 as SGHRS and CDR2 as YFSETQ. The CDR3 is CASSSSDLNPAGELFF. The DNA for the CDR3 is TGCGCCAGCAGCTCCTCCGACCTAAACCCCGCCGGGGAGCTGTTTTTT.

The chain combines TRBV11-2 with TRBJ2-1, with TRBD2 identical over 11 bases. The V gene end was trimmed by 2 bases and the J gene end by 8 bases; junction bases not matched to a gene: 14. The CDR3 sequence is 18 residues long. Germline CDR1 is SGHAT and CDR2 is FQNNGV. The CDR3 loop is CASSLLGSKLAGVHEQFF. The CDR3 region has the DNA TGTGCCAGCAGCTTATTAGGGTCGAAACTAGCGGGAGTCCATGAGCAGTTCTTC.

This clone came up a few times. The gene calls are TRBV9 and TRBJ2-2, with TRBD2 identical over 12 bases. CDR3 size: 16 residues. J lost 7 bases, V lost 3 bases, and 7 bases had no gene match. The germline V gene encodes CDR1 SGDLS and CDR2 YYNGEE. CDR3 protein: CASSATSGRTHGELFF. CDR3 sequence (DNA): TGTGCCAGCAGCGCCACTAGCGGGAGGACCCACGGGGAGCTGTTTTTT.

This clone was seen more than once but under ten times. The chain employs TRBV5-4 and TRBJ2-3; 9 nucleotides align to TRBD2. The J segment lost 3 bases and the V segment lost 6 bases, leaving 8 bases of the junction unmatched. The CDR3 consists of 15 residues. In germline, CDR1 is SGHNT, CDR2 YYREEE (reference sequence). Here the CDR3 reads CASTSGGRGTDTQYF. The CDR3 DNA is TGTGCCAGCACTTCGGGCGGGAGGGGGACAGATACGCAGTATTTT.

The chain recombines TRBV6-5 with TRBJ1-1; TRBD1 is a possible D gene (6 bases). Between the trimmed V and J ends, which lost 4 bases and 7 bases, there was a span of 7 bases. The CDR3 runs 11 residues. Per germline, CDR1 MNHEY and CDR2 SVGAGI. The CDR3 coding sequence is TGTGCCAGCAGTTCAGGGGTTGAAGCTTTCTTT. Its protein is CASSSGVEAFF.

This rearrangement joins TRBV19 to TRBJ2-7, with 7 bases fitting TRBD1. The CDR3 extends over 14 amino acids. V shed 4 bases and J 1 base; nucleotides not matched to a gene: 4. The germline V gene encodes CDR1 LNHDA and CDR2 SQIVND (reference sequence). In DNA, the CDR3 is TGTGCCAGTAGTAAAGGGACAGCTTCCTACGAGCAGTACTTC. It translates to CASSKGTASYEQYF.

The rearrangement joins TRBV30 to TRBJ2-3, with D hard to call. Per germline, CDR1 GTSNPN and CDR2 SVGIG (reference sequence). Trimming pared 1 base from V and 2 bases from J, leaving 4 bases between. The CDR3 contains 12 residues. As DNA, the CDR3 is TGTGCCTGGAGTGCCGCCACAGATACGCAGTATTTT. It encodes CAWSAATDTQYF.

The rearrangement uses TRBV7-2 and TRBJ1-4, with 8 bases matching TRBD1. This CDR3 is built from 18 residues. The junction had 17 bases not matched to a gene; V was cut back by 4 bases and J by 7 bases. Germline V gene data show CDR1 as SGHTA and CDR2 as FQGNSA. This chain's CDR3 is CASSSNRGLTGVGEKLFF. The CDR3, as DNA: TGTGCCAGCAGCTCGAATAGGGGTTTGACAGGGGTGGGTGAAAAACTGTTTTTT. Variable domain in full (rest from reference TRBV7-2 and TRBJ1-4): GAGVSQSPSNKVTEKGKDVELRCDPISGHTALYWYRQSLGQGLEFLIYFQGNSAPDKSGLPSDRFSAERTGGSVSTLTIQRTQQEDSAVYLCASSSNRGLTGVGEKLFFGSGTQLSVL.

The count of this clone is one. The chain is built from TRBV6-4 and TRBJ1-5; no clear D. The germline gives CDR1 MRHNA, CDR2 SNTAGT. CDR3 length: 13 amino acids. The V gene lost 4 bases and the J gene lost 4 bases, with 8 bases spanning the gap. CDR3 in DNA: TGTGCCAGCAGTGCTGAAGAAAATCAGCCCCAGCATTTT. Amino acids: CASSAEENQPQHF.

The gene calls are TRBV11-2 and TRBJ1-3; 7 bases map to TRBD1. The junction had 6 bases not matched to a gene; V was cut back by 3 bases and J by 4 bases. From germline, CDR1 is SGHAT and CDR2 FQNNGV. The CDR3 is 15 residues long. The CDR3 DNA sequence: TGTGCCAGCAGCTTGGTTCCAGGGGGGGGAAACACCATATATTTT. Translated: CASSLVPGGGNTIYF.

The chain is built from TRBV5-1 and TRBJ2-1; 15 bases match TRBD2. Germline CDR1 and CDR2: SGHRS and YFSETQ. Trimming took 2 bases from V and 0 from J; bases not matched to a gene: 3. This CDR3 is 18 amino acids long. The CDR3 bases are TGCGCCAGCAGCTTCGGGACTAGCGGGAGGCTCTCCTACAATGAGCAGTTCTTC. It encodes CASSFGTSGRLSYNEQFF.

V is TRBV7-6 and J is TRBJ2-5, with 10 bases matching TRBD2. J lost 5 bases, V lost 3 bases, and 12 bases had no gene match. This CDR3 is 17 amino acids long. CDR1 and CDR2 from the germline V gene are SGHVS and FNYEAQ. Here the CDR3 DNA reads TGTGCCAGCAGCTTCCTAGGGACTAGCGAGCCGTCGGAGACCCAGTACTTC. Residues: CASSFLGTSEPSETQYF.

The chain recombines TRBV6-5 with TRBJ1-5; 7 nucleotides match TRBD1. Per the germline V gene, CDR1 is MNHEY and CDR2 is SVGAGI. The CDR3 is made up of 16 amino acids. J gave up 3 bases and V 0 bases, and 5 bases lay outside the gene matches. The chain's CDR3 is CASSYSITGVNQPQHF. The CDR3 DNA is TGTGCCAGCAGTTACTCGATAACAGGGGTCAATCAGCCCCAGCATTTT.

The CDR3 here is CASGPAACYEQYF. The CDR3 DNA reads TGCGCCAGCGGCCCGGCGGCCTGCTACGAGCAGTACTTC. V is TRBV23-1 and J is TRBJ2-7; D not certain. TRBV23-1 is identified as an open reading frame with a role that is uncertain. The CDR3 runs to 13 residues. V was shortened by 8 bases and J by 3 bases, with 14 bases between the two germline ends.

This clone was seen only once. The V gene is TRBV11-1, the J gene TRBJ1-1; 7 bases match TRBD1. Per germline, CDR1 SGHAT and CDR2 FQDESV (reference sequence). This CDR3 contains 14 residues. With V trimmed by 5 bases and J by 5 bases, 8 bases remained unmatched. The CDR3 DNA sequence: TGTGCCAGCAGCCCTAACAGGGGCCGGACTGAAGCTTTCTTT. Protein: CASSPNRGRTEAFF.

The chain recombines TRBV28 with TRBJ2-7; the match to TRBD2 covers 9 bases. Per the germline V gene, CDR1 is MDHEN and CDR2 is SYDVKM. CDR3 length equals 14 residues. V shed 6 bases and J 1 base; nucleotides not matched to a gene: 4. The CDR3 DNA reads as TGTGCCAGCAGCCGTAGCGGGAGTTCCTACGAGCAGTACTTC. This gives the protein CASSRSGSSYEQYF.

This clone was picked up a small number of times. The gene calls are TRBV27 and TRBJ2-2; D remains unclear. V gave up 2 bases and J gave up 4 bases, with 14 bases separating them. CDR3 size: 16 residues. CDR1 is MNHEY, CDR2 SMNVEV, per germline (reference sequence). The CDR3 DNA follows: TGTGCCAGCAGTTTAAAGACCCCGGAAAGCACCGGGGAGCTGTTTTTT. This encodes CASSLKTPESTGELFF.